This passage covers 4 T cell receptor beta chains from one sample sequenced in a study of cytomegalovirus exposure and HLA in healthy donors. In the PCR, 60 Vbeta and 13 Jbeta primers were used. Assay: immunoSEQ multiplex PCR; the TCRdb copy retains only in-frame clones and omits some. The data hold about 160,000 clones, with around 83% observed a single time. Sequenced input: PBMCs. The receptor source for this set is a man in his forties or fifties in good health and CMV-seropositive.

The sample holds one count of this clone. The sample carries other DNA sequences with the same CDR3. The chain joins TRBV9 to TRBJ2-1, with 12 bases aligning to TRBD2. Looked up from germline, CDR1 is SGDLS and CDR2 is YYNGEE. The junction had 4 bases not matched to a gene; V was cut back by 4 bases and J by 2 bases. This CDR3 is built from 16 residues. The CDR3 sequence: CASSPRLAGAYNEQFF. As DNA, the CDR3 is TGTGCCAGCAGCCCCCGACTAGCGGGAGCCTACAATGAGCAGTTCTTC. Full variable domain (missing parts from reference TRBV9 and TRBJ2-1): DSGVTQTPKHLITATGQRVTLRCSPRSGDLSVYWYQQSLDQGLQFLIQYYNGEERAKGNILERFSAQQFPDLHSELNLSSLELGDSALYFCASSPRLAGAYNEQFFGPGTRLTVL.

The rearrangement joins TRBV2 to TRBJ1-5; D is unclear. Trimming shortened V by 7 bases and J by 3 bases, and 10 bases separated the two germline ends. CDR1 and CDR2 (germline): SNHLY, FYNNEI. This CDR3 is 13 amino acids long. The CDR3 sequence: CASIKEINQPQHF. The CDR3 coding sequence is TGTGCCAGCATCAAGGAGATCAATCAGCCCCAGCATTTT.

V usage is TRBV11-2 and J usage is TRBJ2-2; TRBD1 might be the D (6 bases). CDR1 and CDR2 (germline): SGHAT, FQNNGV. This CDR3 has 15 residues. V shed 0 bases and J shed 4 bases, with 9 bases lying between them. CDR3 sequence: CASSLEGHLTGELFF. The CDR3 nucleotides are TGTGCCAGCAGCTTAGAGGGACATCTCACCGGGGAGCTGTTTTTT. The full variable domain, completed using reference TRBV11-2 and TRBJ2-2, is EAGVAQSPRYKIIEKRQSVAFWCNPISGHATLYWYQQILGQGPKLLIQFQNNGVVDDSQLPKDRFSAERLKGVDSTLKIQPAKLEDSAVYLCASSLEGHLTGELFFGEGSRLTVL.

J is TRBJ2-3 and V is TRBV28; D is unresolved. Trimming cost V 8 bases and J 6 bases, with 15 bases left between them. There are 13 residues in the CDR3. The germline gives CDR1 MDHEN, CDR2 SYDVKM. CDR3 loop: CASGLRSPDTQYF. DNA for the CDR3: TGTGCCAGCGGTCTACGTTCCCCGGATACGCAGTATTTT.